A single sample gave rise to the 21 T cell receptor beta chains below, sequenced in a study of vaccination effects on CD4 cells after COVID-19. Sequenced by immunoSEQ multiplex PCR; TCRdb stores in-frame clones only, minus some. The table lists around 23,000 clones, approximately 76% of them singletons. These receptors are not linked to any known antigen. Peptide-pool stimulation followed by sequencing identified expanded antigen-specific CD4+ clonotypes in the ViraFEST assay. The culture ran for 9 to 11 days, and then CD4+ T cells were isolated. Participants each got two BNT162b2 or mRNA-1273 vaccine doses. The sequenced sample was CD4+ T cells from PBMCs cultured with HCoV-229E spike peptides, obtained after COVID-19 vaccination. The receptors were sampled from a human donor who received a COVID-19 vaccine.

The chain carries TRBV29-1 and TRBJ2-7; a possible D gene is TRBD1 (5 bases). Germline CDR1 SQVTM, CDR2 ANQGSEA. The CDR3 consists of 13 residues. V lost 3 bases and J lost 3, with 12 bases in between. The DNA for the CDR3 is TGCAGCGTTGAGCTAGAGACAGACTACGAGCAGTACTTC. Its protein product is CSVELETDYEQYF.

The V call is TRBV6-4, the J call TRBJ2-3; D is perhaps TRBD1 or TRBD2 (5 bases each). The V gene's germline CDR1 is MRHNA and CDR2 SNTAGT. Trimming took 8 bases from V and 2 from J, leaving 14 bases between them. The CDR3 runs 14 residues. The DNA for the CDR3 is TGTGCCAGCGCCGCTGGGGGATCCACAGATACGCAGTATTTT. It encodes CASAAGGSTDTQYF.

The chain is built from TRBV12-3 or TRBV12-4 and TRBJ2-5; the match to TRBD1 covers 9 bases. Losses at the gene ends were 5 bases for V and 3 bases for J; bases not matched to a gene: 1. This CDR3 is built from 13 residues. The DNA of the CDR3 is TGTGCCAGCAGTAGACAGGGGGAAGAGACCCAGTACTTC. As protein: CASSRQGEETQYF.

The rearrangement uses TRBV7-9 and TRBJ2-7, with D perhaps being TRBD1 or TRBD2 (5 bases each). The CDR3 is 12 amino acids. In germline, CDR1 is SEHNR, CDR2 FQNEAQ (reference sequence). V lost 1 base, J lost 11 bases, and 12 bases lay in between. The CDR3 sequence: CASSLGGRGEYF. Here the CDR3 DNA reads TGTGCCAGCAGCTTAGGAGGTCGAGGGGAGTACTTC.

V usage is TRBV4-1 and J usage is TRBJ2-4; 15 bases agree with TRBD2. Germline CDR1 is MGHRA and CDR2 is YSYEKL. V dropped 4 bases and J dropped 0; count of bases not matched to a gene: 4. The length of the CDR3 is 18 residues. CDR3 residues: CASSPGLAGGLAKNIQYF. CDR3 DNA sequence: TGCGCCAGCAGCCCGGGACTAGCGGGAGGACTAGCCAAAAACATTCAGTACTTC.

Comments on this clone: The junction and the germline gene differ at one end; a read error may be behind it. The chain recombines TRBV4-2 with TRBJ2-1; D not certain. CDR1 is LGHNA, CDR2 YNFKEQ, per germline. The length of the CDR3 is 16 residues. CDR3 protein: CASSEDGRPTYNEQFF. CDR3 DNA: TGTGCCAGCAGCGAAGATGGGCGCCCAACCTACAATGAGCAGTTCTTC.

The chain recombines TRBV4-2 with TRBJ1-4, with 8 bases aligning to TRBD1. V was clipped by 4 bases and J by 6 bases; unmatched bases: 10. CDR1 is LGHNA, CDR2 YNFKEQ, per germline. The length of the CDR3 is 16 residues. The CDR3 protein is CASSRTTGGFDEKLFF. DNA of the CDR3: TGTGCCAGCAGCCGTACAACAGGGGGTTTTGATGAAAAACTGTTTTTT.

The chain combines TRBV19 with TRBJ1-2, with 9 nucleotides matching TRBD1. Trimming took 4 bases from V and 4 from J; bases not matched to a gene: 1. The CDR3 contains 13 residues. Germline assignment: CDR1 LNHDA and CDR2 SQIVND (reference sequence). CDR3 nucleotide sequence: TGTGCCAGTAGTACGGGACAGGGCTATGGCTACACCTTC. It specifies CASSTGQGYGYTF.

The V call is TRBV10-2, the J call TRBJ2-7, with 8 positions matching TRBD1. Germline CDR1 is WSHSY and CDR2 is SAAADI. The CDR3 spans 13 residues. Losses at the gene ends were 7 bases for V and 3 bases for J; bases not matched to a gene: 5. CDR3 in amino acids: CASTNRGIYEQYF. For the CDR3, the DNA is TGCGCCAGCACAAACAGGGGGATCTACGAGCAGTACTTC.

The V gene is TRBV11-2, the J gene TRBJ2-1, with D hard to call. The CDR3 contains 15 residues. Per the germline V gene, CDR1 is SGHAT and CDR2 is FQNNGV. With 6 bases removed from V and 8 bases from J, the gap between germline ends came to 20 bases. The CDR3 region has the DNA TGTGCCAGCAGTAAGGGTCTGACGGACCAACATGAGCAGTTCTTC. As protein: CASSKGLTDQHEQFF.

The chain carries TRBV11-2 and TRBJ1-6; D remains ambiguous. V was cut by 5 bases and J by 9 bases, with 20 bases left in between. From germline, CDR1 is SGHAT and CDR2 FQNNGV. The CDR3 runs to 16 residues. This chain's CDR3 is CASSPHGAVRSSPLHF. DNA of the CDR3: TGTGCCAGCAGCCCCCACGGAGCGGTTCGGAGTTCACCCCTCCACTTT.

The chain is built from TRBV5-5 and TRBJ2-2, with TRBD1 matching over 12 bases. The germline gives CDR1 SGHKS, CDR2 YYEKEE (reference sequence). The CDR3 runs to 18 residues. V dropped 4 bases and J dropped 2; count of bases not matched to a gene: 9. CDR3 bases: TGTGCCAGCAGCCGGGGGACAGGGGGCAGCAGTAACACCGGGGAGCTGTTTTTT. Encoded protein: CASSRGTGGSSNTGELFF.

The chain carries TRBV2 and TRBJ1-5; 9 bases match TRBD1. The CDR3 is made up of 15 amino acids. V trimming: 6 bases; J trimming: 3 bases; junction bases outside the gene matches: 6. Germline V gene sequence: CDR1 SNHLY, CDR2 FYNNEI. This CDR3 is CASRVGTGINQPQHF. Here the CDR3 DNA reads TGTGCCAGCAGAGTTGGGACAGGGATCAATCAGCCCCAGCATTTT.

J is TRBJ1-2 and V is TRBV11-2; 7 bases match TRBD1. The CDR3 extends over 13 amino acids. Per the germline V gene, CDR1 is SGHAT and CDR2 is FQNNGV. V gave up 1 base and J gave up 6 bases; unmatched junction bases: 2. CDR3 residues: CASSLGQGHGYTF. Here the CDR3 DNA reads TGTGCCAGCAGCTTAGGACAGGGCCATGGCTACACCTTC.

V usage is TRBV2 and J usage is TRBJ2-7; TRBD1 matches at 8 bases. Germline-derived CDR1 and CDR2 are SNHLY and FYNNEI. The CDR3 consists of 13 residues. The V gene end was trimmed by 6 bases and the J gene end by 1 base; junction bases not matched to a gene: 2. In nucleotides, the CDR3 is TGTGCCAGCAGGAGACAGGGGTCCTACGAGCAGTACTTC. Its translation is CASRRQGSYEQYF.

This sequence joins TRBV5-6 and TRBJ2-3; perhaps TRBD1 as D (6 bases). Trimming took off 6 bases at V and 0 bases at J, with 20 bases between the two ends. CDR1 and CDR2 from the germline V gene are SGHDT and YYEEEE. CDR3 length equals 17 residues. The DNA for the CDR3 is TGTGCCAGCACCCTCCCCACTGACAGGATTAGCACAGATACGCAGTATTTT. Its translation: CASTLPTDRISTDTQYF. Filled out from reference TRBV5-6 and TRBJ2-3, the complete variable domain reads DAGVTQSPTHLIKTRGQQVTLRCSPKSGHDTVSWYQQALGQGPQFIFQYYEEEERQRGNFPDRFSGHQFPNYSSELNVNALLLGDSALYLCASTLPTDRISTDTQYFGPGTRLTVL.

The chain links TRBV18 to TRBJ1-5, with D possibly being TRBD1 (5 bases). The CDR3 has 20 amino acids. Trimming took off 3 bases at V and 0 bases at J, with 24 bases between the two ends. Germline CDR1 KGHSH, CDR2 LQKENI. The CDR3 reads CASSPRVGDRFSHSNQPQHF. The CDR3 DNA reads TGTGCCAGCTCACCCCGGGTAGGGGACCGGTTTTCACATAGCAATCAGCCCCAGCATTTT.

V gene TRBV6-6 combines with J gene TRBJ2-5; 10 bases line up with TRBD1. The CDR3 has 15 residues. The J segment lost 3 bases and the V segment lost 6 bases, leaving 7 bases of the junction unmatched. Looked up from germline, CDR1 is MNHNY and CDR2 is SVGAGI (reference sequence). CDR3 DNA: TGTGCCAGCAGGTCGGGACAGGGGACGAAAGAGACCCAGTACTTC. Translating gives CASRSGQGTKETQYF.

V usage is TRBV4-1 and J usage is TRBJ1-2; D might be TRBD1 (5 bases). The CDR3 covers 16 residues. In germline, CDR1 is MGHRA, CDR2 YSYEKL. The ends were cut back, 3 bases at V and 4 bases at J, with 18 bases in the middle. The CDR3 sequence is CASSHARQGGPYGYTF. CDR3 coding DNA: TGCGCCAGCAGCCATGCTCGTCAGGGCGGCCCCTATGGCTACACCTTC.

The chain links TRBV6-1 to TRBJ2-7; 11 nucleotides align to TRBD2. Per germline, CDR1 MNHNS and CDR2 SASEGT. The CDR3 loop spans 19 amino acids. V shed 0 bases and J 3 bases; nucleotides not matched to a gene: 13. CDR3 amino acids: CASSEALRGLAEEGYEQYF. DNA for the CDR3: TGTGCCAGCAGTGAAGCCCTCCGGGGACTAGCGGAGGAGGGCTACGAGCAGTACTTC.

The rearrangement links TRBV6-1 to TRBJ1-1; D is possibly TRBD1 (6 bases). V was shortened by 2 bases and J by 6 bases, with 10 bases between the two germline ends. CDR3 length: 13 residues. CDR1 and CDR2 (germline): MNHNS, SASEGT. CDR3 bases: TGTGCCAGCAGTGAATTAGGGGGGTCTGAAGCTTTCTTT. Translating it yields CASSELGGSEAFF.